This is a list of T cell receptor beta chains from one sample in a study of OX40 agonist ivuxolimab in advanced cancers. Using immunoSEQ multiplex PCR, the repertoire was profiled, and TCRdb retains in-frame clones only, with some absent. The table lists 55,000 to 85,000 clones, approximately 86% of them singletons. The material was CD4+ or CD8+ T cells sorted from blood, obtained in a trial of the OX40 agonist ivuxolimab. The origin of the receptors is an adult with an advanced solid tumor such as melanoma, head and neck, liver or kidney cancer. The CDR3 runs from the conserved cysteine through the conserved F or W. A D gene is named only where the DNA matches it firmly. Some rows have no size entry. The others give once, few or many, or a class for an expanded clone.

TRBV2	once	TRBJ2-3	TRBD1	CASSERQGMADTQYF
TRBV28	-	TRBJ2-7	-	CASITGNSASYEQYF
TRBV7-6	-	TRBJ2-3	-	CASSWADTDTQYF
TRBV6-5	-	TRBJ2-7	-	CASSYNRVGEQYF
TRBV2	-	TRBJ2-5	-	CASSARQLYRETQYF
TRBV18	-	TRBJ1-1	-	CASSPNGPGAEAFF
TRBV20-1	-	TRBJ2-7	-	CSARTSYGQYF
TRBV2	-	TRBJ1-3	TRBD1	CASSAGGTGNTIYF
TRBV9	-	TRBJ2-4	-	CASSVVGGIGDIQYF
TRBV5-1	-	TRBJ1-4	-	CASSSTAINEKLFF
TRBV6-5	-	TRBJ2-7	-	CARTYRGIPYEQYF
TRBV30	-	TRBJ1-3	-	CAWSVGGSGNTIYF
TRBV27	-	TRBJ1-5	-	CASSFKGGGSQPQHF
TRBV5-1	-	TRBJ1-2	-	CASSLNGLSRGYTF
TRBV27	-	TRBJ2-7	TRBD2	CASSPGWGGSRDEQYF
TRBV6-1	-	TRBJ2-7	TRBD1	CASSARDRAYEQYF
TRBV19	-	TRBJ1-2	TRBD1	CASSIDLRQGEDGYTF
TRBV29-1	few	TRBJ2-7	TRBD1	CSVEPTGTGTYEQYF
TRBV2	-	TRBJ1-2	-	CASSEGPGNLSNYGYTF
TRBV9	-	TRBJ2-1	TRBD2	CASSGSSGRSYNEQFF
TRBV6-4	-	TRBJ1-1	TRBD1	CASSEKAVGQGMSLSTEAFF
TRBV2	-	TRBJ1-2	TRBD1	CASREQGQYGYTF
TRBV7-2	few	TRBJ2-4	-	CASSLPGTKNIQYF
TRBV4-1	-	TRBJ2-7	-	CASSQADSPYEQYF
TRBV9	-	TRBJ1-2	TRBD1	CASSGGQGFYGYTF
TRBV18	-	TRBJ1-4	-	CASSPGAREKLFF
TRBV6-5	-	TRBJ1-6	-	CASSYPPDTNSPLHF
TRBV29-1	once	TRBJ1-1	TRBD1	CSVAEGADTEAFF
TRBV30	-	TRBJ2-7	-	CAWRPGTFYEQYF
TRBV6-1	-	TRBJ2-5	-	CASTPDMTETQYF
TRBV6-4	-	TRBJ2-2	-	CASSGAGNAGELFF
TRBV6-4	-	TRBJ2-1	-	CASSPRWGSYNEQFF
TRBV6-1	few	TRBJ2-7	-	CASRNRERDHEQYF
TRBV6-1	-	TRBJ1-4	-	CASSDQGVVLTTNEKLFF
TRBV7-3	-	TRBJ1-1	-	CASSRGENTEAFF
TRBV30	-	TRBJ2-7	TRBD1	CAWSPWTGSAYEQYF
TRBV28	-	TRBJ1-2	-	CAGRGTRSNYGYTF
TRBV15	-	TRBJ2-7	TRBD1	CATSDHRGTYEQYF
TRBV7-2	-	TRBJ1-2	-	CASSLQGSLYGYTF
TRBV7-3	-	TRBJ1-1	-	CASSSSIDTEAFF
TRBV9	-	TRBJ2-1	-	CASSVLGNPYNEQFF